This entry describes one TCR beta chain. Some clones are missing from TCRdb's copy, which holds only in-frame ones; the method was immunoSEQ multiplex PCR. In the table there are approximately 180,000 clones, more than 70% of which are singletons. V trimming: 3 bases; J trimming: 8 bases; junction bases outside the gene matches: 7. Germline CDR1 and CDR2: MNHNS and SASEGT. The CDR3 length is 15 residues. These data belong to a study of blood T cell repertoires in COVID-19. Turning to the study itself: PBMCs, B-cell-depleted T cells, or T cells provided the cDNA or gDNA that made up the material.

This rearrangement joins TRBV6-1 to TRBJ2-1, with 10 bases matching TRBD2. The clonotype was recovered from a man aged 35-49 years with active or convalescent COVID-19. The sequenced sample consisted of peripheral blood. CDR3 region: CASSDEAGGWDEQFF. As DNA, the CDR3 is TGTGCCAGCAGTGACGAAGCGGGAGGGTGGGATGAGCAGTTCTTC.